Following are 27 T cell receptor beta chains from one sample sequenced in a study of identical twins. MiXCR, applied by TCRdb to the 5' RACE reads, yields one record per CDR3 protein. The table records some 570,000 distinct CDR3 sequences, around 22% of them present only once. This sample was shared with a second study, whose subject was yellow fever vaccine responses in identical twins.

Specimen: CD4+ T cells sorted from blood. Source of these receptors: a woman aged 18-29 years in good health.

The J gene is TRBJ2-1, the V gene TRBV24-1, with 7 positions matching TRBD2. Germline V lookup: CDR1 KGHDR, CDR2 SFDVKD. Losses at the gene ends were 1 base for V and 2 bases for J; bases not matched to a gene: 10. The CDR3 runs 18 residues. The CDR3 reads CATSDFGVPGRPYNEQFF. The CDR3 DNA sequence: TGTGCCACCAGTGATTTTGGTGTTCCCGGGAGGCCCTACAATGAGCAGTTCTTC.

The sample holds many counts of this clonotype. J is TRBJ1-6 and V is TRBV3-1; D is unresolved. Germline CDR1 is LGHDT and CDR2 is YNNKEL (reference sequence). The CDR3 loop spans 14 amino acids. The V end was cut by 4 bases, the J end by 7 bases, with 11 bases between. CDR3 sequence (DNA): TGTGCCAGCAGCCTTGTACGCGCAAATTCACCCCTCCACTTT. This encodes CASSLVRANSPLHF.

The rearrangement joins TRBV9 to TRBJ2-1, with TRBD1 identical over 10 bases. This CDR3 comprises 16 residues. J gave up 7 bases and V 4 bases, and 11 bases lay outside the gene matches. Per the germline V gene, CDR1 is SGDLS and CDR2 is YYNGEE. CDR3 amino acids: CASSPPGQGLMNEQFF. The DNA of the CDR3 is TGTGCCAGCAGCCCACCGGGACAGGGGTTAATGAATGAGCAGTTCTTC.

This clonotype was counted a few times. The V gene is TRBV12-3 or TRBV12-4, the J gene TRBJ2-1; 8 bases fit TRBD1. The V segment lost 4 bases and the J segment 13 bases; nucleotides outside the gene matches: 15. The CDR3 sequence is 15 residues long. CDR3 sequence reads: CASSSSPRTGTHQFF. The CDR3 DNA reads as TGTGCCAGCAGTTCTTCCCCGCGGACAGGGACCCATCAGTTCTTC.

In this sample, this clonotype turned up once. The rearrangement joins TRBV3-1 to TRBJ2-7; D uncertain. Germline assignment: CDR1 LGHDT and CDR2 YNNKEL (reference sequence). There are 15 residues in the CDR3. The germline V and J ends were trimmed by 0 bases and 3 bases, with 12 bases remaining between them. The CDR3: CASSQDMLAGYEQYF. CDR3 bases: TGTGCCAGCAGCCAAGATATGTTGGCCGGCTACGAGCAGTACTTC.

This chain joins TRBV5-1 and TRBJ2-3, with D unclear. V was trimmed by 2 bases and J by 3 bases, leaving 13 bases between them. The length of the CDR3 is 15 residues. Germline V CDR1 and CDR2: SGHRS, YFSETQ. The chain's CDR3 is CASSLYRGETDTQYF. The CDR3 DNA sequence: TGCGCCAGCAGCTTATACCGAGGTGAAACAGATACGCAGTATTTT.

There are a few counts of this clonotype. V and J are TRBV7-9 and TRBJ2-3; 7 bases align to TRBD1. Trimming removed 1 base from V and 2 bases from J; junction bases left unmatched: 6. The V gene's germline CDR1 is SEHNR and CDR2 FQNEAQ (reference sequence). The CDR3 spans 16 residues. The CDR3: CASSLVRGPVTDTQYF. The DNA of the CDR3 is TGTGCCAGCAGCTTAGTAAGGGGGCCGGTCACAGATACGCAGTATTTT. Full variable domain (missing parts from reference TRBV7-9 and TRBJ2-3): DTGVSQNPRHKITKRGQNVTFRCDPISEHNRLYWYRQTLGQGPEFLTYFQNEAQLEKSRLLSDRFSAERPKGSFSTLEIQRTEQGDSAMYLCASSLVRGPVTDTQYFGPGTRLTVL.

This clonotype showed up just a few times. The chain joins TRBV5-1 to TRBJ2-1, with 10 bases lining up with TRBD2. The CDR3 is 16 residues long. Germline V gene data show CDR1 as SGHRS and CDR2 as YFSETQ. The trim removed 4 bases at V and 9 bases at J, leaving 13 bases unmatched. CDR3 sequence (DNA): TGCGCCAGCAGCCCGGGGTCTAGCGGGAGAGTGGGTGAGCAGTTCTTC. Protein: CASSPGSSGRVGEQFF.

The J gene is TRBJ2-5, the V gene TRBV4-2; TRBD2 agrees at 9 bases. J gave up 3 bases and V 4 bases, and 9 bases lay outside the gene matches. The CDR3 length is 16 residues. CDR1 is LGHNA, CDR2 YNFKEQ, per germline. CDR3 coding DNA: TGTGCCAGCAGCCGTGCTAGCGGGGCTACTGAAGAGACCCAGTACTTC. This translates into CASSRASGATEETQYF.

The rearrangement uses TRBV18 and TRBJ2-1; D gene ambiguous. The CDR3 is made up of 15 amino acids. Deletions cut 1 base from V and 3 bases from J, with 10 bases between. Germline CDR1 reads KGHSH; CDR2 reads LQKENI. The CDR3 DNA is TGTGCCAGCTCACCACGCCGGGTGAGCTACAATGAGCAGTTCTTC. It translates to CASSPRRVSYNEQFF.

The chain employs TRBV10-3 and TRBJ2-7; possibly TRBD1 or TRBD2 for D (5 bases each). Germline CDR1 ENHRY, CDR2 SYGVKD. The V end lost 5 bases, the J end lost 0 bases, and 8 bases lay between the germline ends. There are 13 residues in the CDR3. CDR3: CAISPGASYEQYF. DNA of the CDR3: TGTGCCATCAGTCCCGGGGCCTCCTACGAGCAGTACTTC.

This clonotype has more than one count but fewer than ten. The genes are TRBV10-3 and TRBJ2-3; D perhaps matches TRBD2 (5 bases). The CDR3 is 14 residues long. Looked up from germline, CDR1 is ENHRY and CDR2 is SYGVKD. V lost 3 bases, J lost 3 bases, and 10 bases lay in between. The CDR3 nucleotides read TGTGCCATCAGTGAAATGCCGGGGACAGATACGCAGTATTTT. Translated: CAISEMPGTDTQYF.

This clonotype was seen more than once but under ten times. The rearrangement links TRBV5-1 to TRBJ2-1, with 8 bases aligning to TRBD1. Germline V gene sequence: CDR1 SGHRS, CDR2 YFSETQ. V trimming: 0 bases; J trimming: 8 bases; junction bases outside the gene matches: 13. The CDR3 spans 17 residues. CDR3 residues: CASSLGYRTGMLDEQFF. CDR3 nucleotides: TGCGCCAGCAGCTTGGGCTATCGGACAGGGATGTTGGATGAGCAGTTCTTC.

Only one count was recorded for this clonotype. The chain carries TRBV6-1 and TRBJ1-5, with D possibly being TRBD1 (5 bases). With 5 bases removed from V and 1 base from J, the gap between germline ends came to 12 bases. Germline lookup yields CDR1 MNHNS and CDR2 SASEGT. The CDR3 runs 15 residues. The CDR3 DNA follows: TGTGCCAGCAGTCTGACAGAGCCCAGCAATCAGCCCCAGCATTTT. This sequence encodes CASSLTEPSNQPQHF.

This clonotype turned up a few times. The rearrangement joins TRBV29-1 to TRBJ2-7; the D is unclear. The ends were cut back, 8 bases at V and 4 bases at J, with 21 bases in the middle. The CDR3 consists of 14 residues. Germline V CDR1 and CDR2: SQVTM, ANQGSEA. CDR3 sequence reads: CSIYVARMVYEQYF. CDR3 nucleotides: TGCAGCATATATGTTGCTAGGATGGTGTACGAGCAGTACTTC.

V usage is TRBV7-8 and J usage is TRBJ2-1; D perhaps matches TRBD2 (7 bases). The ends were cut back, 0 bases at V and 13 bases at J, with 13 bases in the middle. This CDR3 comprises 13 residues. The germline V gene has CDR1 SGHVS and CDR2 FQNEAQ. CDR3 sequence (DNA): TGTGCCAGCAGCTTAGCGTCCCGGGGGGCCCAGTTCTTC. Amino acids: CASSLASRGAQFF. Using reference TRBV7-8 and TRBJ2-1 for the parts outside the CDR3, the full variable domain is GAGVSQSPRYKVAKRGQDVALRCDPISGHVSLFWYQQALGQGPEFLTYFQNEAQLDKSGLPSDRFFAERPEGSVSTLKIQRTQQEDSAVYLCASSLASRGAQFFGPGTRLTVL.

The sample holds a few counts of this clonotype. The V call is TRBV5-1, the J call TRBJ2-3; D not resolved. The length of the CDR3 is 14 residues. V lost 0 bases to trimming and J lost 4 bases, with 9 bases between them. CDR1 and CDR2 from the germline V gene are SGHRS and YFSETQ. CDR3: CASSLEGYADTQYF. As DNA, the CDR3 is TGCGCCAGCAGCTTGGAAGGATACGCAGATACGCAGTATTTT.

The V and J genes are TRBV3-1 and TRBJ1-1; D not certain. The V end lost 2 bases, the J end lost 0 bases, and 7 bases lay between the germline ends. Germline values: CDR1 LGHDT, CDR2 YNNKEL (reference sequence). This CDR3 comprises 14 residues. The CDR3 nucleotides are TGTGCCAGCAGCCAAACGACACTGAACACTGAAGCTTTCTTT. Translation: CASSQTTLNTEAFF.

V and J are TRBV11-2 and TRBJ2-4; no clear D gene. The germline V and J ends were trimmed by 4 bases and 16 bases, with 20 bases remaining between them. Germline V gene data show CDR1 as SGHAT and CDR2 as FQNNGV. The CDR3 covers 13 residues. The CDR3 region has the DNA TGTGCCAGCAGCTACCCAAATAATCAGATCTCTTACTTC. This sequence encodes CASSYPNNQISYF. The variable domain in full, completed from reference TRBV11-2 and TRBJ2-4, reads EAGVAQSPRYKIIEKRQSVAFWCNPISGHATLYWYQQILGQGPKLLIQFQNNGVVDDSQLPKDRFSAERLKGVDSTLKIQPAKLEDSAVYLCASSYPNNQISYFGAGTRLSVL.

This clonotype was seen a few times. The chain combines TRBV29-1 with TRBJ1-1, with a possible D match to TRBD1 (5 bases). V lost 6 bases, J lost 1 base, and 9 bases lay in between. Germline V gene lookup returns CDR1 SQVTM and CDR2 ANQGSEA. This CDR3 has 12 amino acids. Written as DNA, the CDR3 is TGCAGCGTCGCCGGGGCGAACACTGAAGCTTTCTTT. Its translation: CSVAGANTEAFF.

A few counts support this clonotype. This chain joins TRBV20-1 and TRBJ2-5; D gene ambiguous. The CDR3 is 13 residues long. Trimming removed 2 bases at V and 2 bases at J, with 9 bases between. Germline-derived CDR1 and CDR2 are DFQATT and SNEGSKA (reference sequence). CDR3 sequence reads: CSARIGGQETQYF. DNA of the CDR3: TGCAGTGCTAGAATAGGTGGGCAAGAGACCCAGTACTTC.

The CDR3 is CSVTDAGGENTGELFF. The CDR3 region has the DNA TGCAGTGTCACGGACGCCGGGGGCGAGAACACCGGGGAGCTGTTTTTT. The rearrangement joins TRBV20-1 to TRBJ2-2; D possibly matches TRBD1 or TRBD2 (6 bases each). The V gene lost 7 bases and the J gene lost 1 base, with 19 bases spanning the gap. Germline V gene data show CDR1 as DFQATT and CDR2 as SNEGSKA (reference sequence). This CDR3 spans 16 amino acids.

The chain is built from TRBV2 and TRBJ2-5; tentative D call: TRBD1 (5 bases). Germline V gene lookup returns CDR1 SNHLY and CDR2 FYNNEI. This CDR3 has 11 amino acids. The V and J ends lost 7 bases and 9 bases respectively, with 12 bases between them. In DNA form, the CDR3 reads TGTGCCAGCACTGGATTACAGGCCCAGTACTTC. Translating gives CASTGLQAQYF.

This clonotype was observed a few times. CDR3 DNA sequence: TGCAGTGCTAGGAAACAGGGAGACTATGGCTACACCTTC. Its protein is CSARKQGDYGYTF. The rearrangement uses TRBV20-1 and TRBJ1-2; maybe TRBD1 (6 bases). Germline V gene data show CDR1 as DFQATT and CDR2 as SNEGSKA (reference sequence). The CDR3 extends over 13 amino acids. Deletions cut 3 bases from V and 3 bases from J, with 11 bases between.

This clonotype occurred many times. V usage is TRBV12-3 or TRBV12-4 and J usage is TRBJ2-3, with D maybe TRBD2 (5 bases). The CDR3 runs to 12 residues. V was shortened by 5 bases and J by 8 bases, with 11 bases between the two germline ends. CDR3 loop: CASSPQRGTQYF. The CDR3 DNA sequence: TGTGCCAGCAGTCCCCAACGGGGTACGCAGTATTTT.

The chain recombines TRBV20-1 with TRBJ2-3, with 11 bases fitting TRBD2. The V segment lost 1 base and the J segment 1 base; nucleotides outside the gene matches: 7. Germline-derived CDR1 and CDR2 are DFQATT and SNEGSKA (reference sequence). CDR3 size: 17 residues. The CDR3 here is CSARVDLTSGGTDTQYF. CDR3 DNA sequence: TGCAGTGCTAGAGTCGACCTGACTAGCGGGGGCACAGATACGCAGTATTTT.

The CDR3 sequence: CASSRRLEGGWNEQFF. CDR3 coding DNA: TGTGCCAGCAGTCGACGACTGGAGGGTGGTTGGAATGAGCAGTTCTTC. The rearrangement links TRBV12-3 or TRBV12-4 to TRBJ2-1; TRBD2 might be the D (6 bases). This CDR3 is built from 16 residues. V lost 5 bases, J lost 7 bases, and 21 bases lay in between.